These 6 T cell receptor beta chains were all obtained from the same sample, sequenced in a study of shared clonotypes between healthy human individuals. Sequencing was performed with immunoSEQ multiplex PCR; in TCRdb, only in-frame clones are kept and a portion is missing. This sample has more than 2,000,000 clones; over 90% occur once, and the top ten carry under 0.45%. Material for sequencing was naive CD4+ T cells from PBMCs. Subset given: CD45RA+ positively selected. The receptors here all came from a man younger than 35 in good health. Some clones in this sample may be carry-over from other donors' samples.

The gene calls are TRBV11-2 and TRBJ2-5; no clear D. CDR1 is SGHAT and CDR2 is FQNNGV in the germline V gene. Between the trimmed V and J ends, which lost 1 base and 4 bases, there was a span of 13 bases. This CDR3 is built from 15 residues. CDR3 residues: CASSLGARMGETQYF. In nucleotides, the CDR3 is TGTGCCAGCAGCTTAGGGGCCCGGATGGGAGAGACCCAGTACTTC.

The rearrangement links TRBV6-1 to TRBJ2-5, with 8 nucleotides matching TRBD1. The last part of the DNA fits TRBJ2-7 better; the J call may be wrong. CDR1 is MNHNS, CDR2 SASEGT, per germline. The CDR3 is 15 residues long. As DNA, the CDR3 is TGTGCCAGCAGCTCCAACTCCGCAGGGGGCGGCGAGCAGTACTTC. Translating gives CASSSNSAGGGEQYF.

The gene calls are TRBV20-1 and TRBJ1-1; D not resolved. Trimming pared 6 bases from V and 4 bases from J, leaving 9 bases between. In germline, CDR1 is DFQATT, CDR2 SNEGSKA (reference sequence). There are 11 residues in the CDR3. The CDR3 nucleotides are TGCAGTGCAACTCCGGGCACTGAAGCTTTCTTT. This gives the protein CSATPGTEAFF.

The J gene is TRBJ2-1, the V gene TRBV7-2, with 9 bases lining up with TRBD2. The germline V gene has CDR1 SGHTA and CDR2 FQGNSA. This CDR3 contains 15 residues. Losses at the gene ends were 6 bases for V and 7 bases for J; bases not matched to a gene: 10. The DNA for the CDR3 is TGTGCCAGCAGTAGGGCCGTAGCGGGAGTTAATGAGCAGTTCTTC. Translated, it gives CASSRAVAGVNEQFF.

This chain joins TRBV25-1 and TRBJ2-7, with D possibly being TRBD1 (6 bases). The germline gives CDR1 MGHDK, CDR2 SYGVNS. The CDR3 totals 14 residues. V lost 4 bases and J lost 4, with 14 bases in between. CDR3 in amino acids: CASSAETGKYEQYF. The CDR3 DNA reads TGTGCCAGCAGTGCAGAGACAGGAAAATACGAGCAGTACTTC.

The gene calls are TRBV10-3 and TRBJ1-5; D remains unclear. Germline CDR1 is ENHRY and CDR2 is SYGVKD. This CDR3 comprises 16 residues. V lost 2 bases and J lost 3, with 14 bases in between. CDR3 DNA: TGTGCCATCAGTGAGCAGGTTTTGGGCACCAATCAGCCCCAGCATTTT. This codes for CAISEQVLGTNQPQHF.